This TCR beta chain was captured in a study of a mutant IDH1 vaccine in newly diagnosed glioma. Study summary: Those enrolled had earlier been treated with radiotherapy, temozolomide, or both, mostly both.

This clone was seen more than once but under ten times. Its antigen is as yet unknown. The time point is: week 5, during vaccination. One vaccine dose held 300 ug of mutant IDH1 20-mer peptide and came with topical imiquimod. Produced via immunoSEQ multiplex PCR; TCRdb's table is partial and in-frame only. This sample has some 38,000 clones, with about four fifths found just once. Germline V CDR1 and CDR2: MNHEY, SMNVEV (reference sequence). This CDR3 is built from 15 residues. The V end was cut by 8 bases, the J end by 2 bases, with 15 bases between. The rearrangement uses TRBV27 and TRBJ1-4; possibly TRBD1 for D (5 bases). Material: PBMCs, obtained from a glioma patient whose treatment included an IDH1 peptide vaccine. This clonotype was sampled from a man between 35 and 55 years old with glioma. This CDR3 reads CASQAGSGTNEKLFF. CDR3 DNA sequence: TGTGCCAGCCAAGCGGGCTCAGGGACTAATGAAAAACTGTTTTTT.